The present T cell receptor beta chain was sequenced within a study of beta chain features in type 1 diabetes. Isolated RNA was reverse transcribed in full, so expressed TCRB transcripts were sequenced. The assay was immunoSEQ multiplex PCR, and TCRdb's table has in-frame clones only and misses some. The data show over 700,000 clones, with about a sixth seen just once and around 0.02% held by the top ten. V trimming: 2 bases; J trimming: 5 bases; junction bases outside the gene matches: 7. The CDR3 sequence is 15 residues long. Germline-derived CDR1 and CDR2 are SGDLS and YYNGEE. Study-wide points: Because the template was cDNA, high-expressing cells might be over-represented.

A remark on this clone: Its antigen is unidentified.

Sequenced material: naive CD4+ T cells from blood. V usage is TRBV9 and J usage is TRBJ2-5; TRBD2 matches at 9 bases. This clonotype was sampled from a woman between 18 and 30 years old in good health. This chain's CDR3 is CASSVVAGERETQYF. The CDR3, as DNA: TGTGCCAGCAGCGTTGTAGCGGGAGAAAGGGAGACCCAGTACTTC.